This record looks at one T cell receptor beta chain sequence and its context. This sample is drawn from a study of shared clonotypes between healthy human individuals. TCRdb's table, derived via immunoSEQ multiplex PCR, lists solely in-frame clones and lacks some. Seen here are around 180,000 clones, approximately 92% observed once, and the top ten hold around 0.072%. In the CD4+ fraction, cells were divided into CD45RA+ naive and CD45RA-negative memory subsets. Trimming removed 5 bases at V and 14 bases at J, with 17 bases between. The CDR3 has 12 amino acids. From germline, CDR1 is SGHVS and CDR2 FQNEAQ.

V is TRBV7-8 and J is TRBJ2-3; perhaps TRBD2 as D (6 bases). The receptor comes from a woman aged 25 to 39 in good health. The specimen sequenced was naive CD4+ T cells sorted from blood. Regarding subset: CD45RA+ positively selected. The CDR3 nucleotides are TGTGCCAGCAGCCGGACTACCAGTGGGGGGTATTTT. It yields the protein CASSRTTSGGYF.